What follows describes a single TCR beta chain. Its target is not known. The sample comes from a study of memory CD4+ T cells and cytomegalovirus serostatus. On the study more broadly: This sample comes from healthy Belgian adults, 8 to 10 CMV seropositive, about 23 seronegative.

Germline CDR1 reads LGHNA; CDR2 reads YSLEER. The CDR3 sequence is 16 residues long. With 4 bases clipped from V and 9 bases from J, the junction kept 11 bases outside the gene matches. Single viable CD3+CD4+CD8-CD45RO+ cells were sorted as the memory CD4+ T cells. CMV serostatus came from serum IgG against pp150, pp28, p38, p52. Data came from immunoSEQ multiplex PCR; TCRdb stores just in-frame clones and leaves some out. Seen here are approximately 44,000 clones, 76% observed once, and the top ten hold about 6.8%. Study results and limitations: Repertoires predicted CMV serostatus with median bootstrapped AUC of about 0.96.

The rearrangement uses TRBV4-3 and TRBJ2-1, with 11 bases matching TRBD2. This receptor was obtained from an adult in good health and CMV-seronegative. Source material: memory CD4+ T cells from blood. CDR3 bases: TGCGCCAGCAGCCGAACCACTAGCGGGAGAAGGCGTGAGCAGTTCTTC. Protein sequence: CASSRTTSGRRREQFF.